These 26 T cell receptor beta chains originate from one sample sequenced in a study of human T cells and chemical hapten exposure. TCRdb reanalysed the RACE reads using MiXCR and keeps one entry per CDR3 protein. The repertoire holds roughly 360,000 distinct CDR3 sequences, with roughly 5% as singletons. The sample's time point: patch test 1, 2 weeks after DPC sensitization. Treatment meaning: therapeutic diphenylcyclopropenone sensitization with weekly scalp DPC. This sample comprised whole blood, obtained in connection with sensitization to the hapten diphenylcyclopropenone (DPC). All receptors come from a woman aged 45-65 years with alopecia areata. Some clones in this sample may be carry-over from other donors' samples.

This clonotype was recorded at least ten times. V and J are TRBV20-1 and TRBJ2-1; 8 bases match TRBD2. The junction had 16 bases not matched to a gene; V was cut back by 7 bases and J by 8 bases. The CDR3 sequence is 15 residues long. Germline CDR1 is DFQATT and CDR2 is SNEGSKA (reference sequence). In nucleotides, the CDR3 is TGCAGTGTCTCTCCCCCGGGAGGGCCCACCGATGAGCAGTTCTTC. As protein: CSVSPPGGPTDEQFF.

This clonotype was counted at least ten times. The chain carries TRBV12-3 or TRBV12-4 and TRBJ1-5; tentative D call: TRBD1 (5 bases). The length of the CDR3 is 13 residues. With 5 bases removed from V and 6 bases from J, the gap between germline ends came to 11 bases. CDR3 coding DNA: TGTGCCAGCAGTCCACAGGTTGGTCAGCCCCAGCATTTT. This gives the protein CASSPQVGQPQHF.

The sample holds a few counts of this clonotype. V and J are TRBV28 and TRBJ2-2; 7 positions agree with TRBD2. The CDR3 is 17 amino acids. Germline trimming cut 2 bases from V and 6 bases from J; bases unmatched to any gene: 12. Germline V gene data show CDR1 as MDHEN and CDR2 as SYDVKM. Here the CDR3 reads CASSLDYGGGVAGELFF. The CDR3 DNA is TGTGCCAGCAGTTTAGATTACGGGGGAGGGGTCGCCGGGGAGCTGTTTTTT.

The J gene is TRBJ1-2, the V gene TRBV6-5, with D maybe TRBD1 (6 bases). The germline V gene has CDR1 MNHEY and CDR2 SVGAGI. The V gene lost 0 bases and the J gene lost 3 bases, with 8 bases spanning the gap. The CDR3 runs to 14 residues. CDR3 loop: CASSYSPGDYGYTF. CDR3 nucleotide sequence: TGTGCCAGCAGTTACTCGCCAGGGGACTATGGCTACACCTTC.

This clonotype was seen repeatedly, ten times or more. V and J are TRBV9 and TRBJ2-7; 15 bases fit TRBD2. Germline V gene sequence: CDR1 SGDLS, CDR2 YYNGEE. After removal of 4 bases from V and 6 bases from J, the junction contained 2 bases not matched to a gene. The CDR3 length is 14 residues. The CDR3 coding sequence is TGTGCCAGCAGCATGGGACTAGCGGGAGGCGAGCAGTACTTC. It yields the protein CASSMGLAGGEQYF.

This clonotype was detected a few times. The chain links TRBV11-2 to TRBJ2-3; 9 bases are a match to TRBD2. Trimming at V came to 3 bases and at J to 9 bases, leaving 10 bases not matched to a gene. The CDR3 consists of 15 residues. The germline V gene has CDR1 SGHAT and CDR2 FQNNGV. CDR3 bases: TGTGCCAGCAGCTTCTTATTGGAGCGGGAGGTCACGCAGTATTTT. Amino acid sequence: CASSFLLEREVTQYF.

This clonotype was counted only a few times. This sequence joins TRBV7-8 and TRBJ2-3; TRBD2 aligns across 9 bases. This CDR3 region has 14 residues. Looked up from germline, CDR1 is SGHVS and CDR2 is FQNEAQ. The V gene end was trimmed by 0 bases and the J gene end by 6 bases; junction bases not matched to a gene: 1. The CDR3 sequence is CASSLALAGDTQYF. The CDR3 DNA is TGTGCCAGCAGCTTAGCTCTAGCGGGGGATACGCAGTATTTT.

This clonotype has a handful of counts. CDR3 amino acids: CASSSPEVVAGADTQYF. CDR3 bases: TGTGCCAGCAGTTCCCCGGAGGTGGTAGCGGGGGCAGATACGCAGTATTTT. The chain recombines TRBV28 with TRBJ2-3; 9 positions match TRBD2. This CDR3 has 17 residues. Unmatched junction bases numbered 12, after V lost 4 bases and J lost 4 bases. In germline, CDR1 is MDHEN, CDR2 SYDVKM.

As concerns this clonotype: This clone may be a read error of a much larger clone one base away. The rearrangement uses TRBV7-6 and TRBJ2-7, with D unclear. The CDR3 is 13 amino acids. Germline V gene lookup returns CDR1 SGHVS and CDR2 FNYEAQ. CDR3 region: CASSLGSSTEQCF. The CDR3, as DNA: TGTGCCAGCAGCTTAGGCAGTTCAACCGAGCAGTGCTTC.

With respect to this clonotype: A much larger clone is a single base away; this may be a read error. The chain links TRBV28 to TRBJ1-4; weak D call: TRBD1 (5 bases). Germline V lookup: CDR1 MDHEN, CDR2 SYDVKM. Trimming took 2 bases from V and 4 from J, leaving 14 bases between them. The length of the CDR3 is 16 residues. CDR3 DNA: TGTGCCAGCAGTTTAGGGGCAGAGGGTCTTAATGAAAAACTGTTTTTT. It codes for CASSLGAEGLNEKLFF.

This clonotype was found a few times. V and J are TRBV28 and TRBJ1-5, with TRBD1 as a possible D gene (6 bases). The CDR3 has 16 amino acids. V was trimmed by 8 bases and J by 2 bases, leaving 19 bases between them. In germline, CDR1 is MDHEN, CDR2 SYDVKM. CDR3 bases: TGTGCCAGCGTCCCCCAGGGGAAGGGCGGCAATCAGCCCCAGCATTTT. Translation: CASVPQGKGGNQPQHF.

This clonotype was recorded many times. The rearrangement uses TRBV2 and TRBJ2-4; D is uncertain. Between the trimmed V and J ends, which lost 8 bases and 9 bases, there was a span of 8 bases. Germline values: CDR1 SNHLY, CDR2 FYNNEI. This CDR3 region has 10 residues. DNA of the CDR3: TGTGCCAGCGTAGCAGGCATTCAGTACTTC. Translating gives CASVAGIQYF.

This clonotype was observed a handful of times. This rearrangement joins TRBV15 to TRBJ2-1; 14 nucleotides agree with TRBD2. V was pared by 6 bases and J by 0 bases, with 10 bases of the junction left unmatched. The length of the CDR3 is 19 residues. Per the germline V gene, CDR1 is LNHNV and CDR2 is YYDKDF (reference sequence). The CDR3 region has the DNA TGTGCCACCAGAGGGGGACTAGCGGGAGTCGAAAGCTCCTACAATGAGCAGTTCTTC. This encodes CATRGGLAGVESSYNEQFF.

This clonotype was picked up a small number of times. The genes are TRBV3-1 and TRBJ2-2; TRBD1 aligns across 9 bases. The V and J ends lost 4 bases and 4 bases, in that order; junction bases with no gene match: 4. CDR1 and CDR2 (germline): LGHDT, YNNKEL (reference sequence). CDR3 size: 15 residues. The CDR3 DNA reads as TGTGCCAGCAGCCGCGGACAGGGGAGCACCGGGGAGCTGTTTTTT. Translated: CASSRGQGSTGELFF.

This clonotype was seen only a few times. The rearrangement uses TRBV23-1 and TRBJ1-1; D gene uncertain. TRBV23-1 is noted as an ORF with a role that remains uncertain. The CDR3 has 14 amino acids. V gave up 10 bases and J gave up 0 bases, with 15 bases separating them. For the CDR3, the DNA is TGCGCCACCGGAGCGGGTAATTTGAACACTGAAGCTTTCTTT. This codes for CATGAGNLNTEAFF.

This chain links TRBV6-2 or TRBV6-3 with TRBJ1-1; possible D gene TRBD1, 5 bases. Germline V gives CDR1 MNHEY, CDR2 SVGEGT. V dropped 0 bases and J dropped 2 bases, with 19 bases sitting between them. The CDR3 spans 18 residues. CDR3 region: CASSYSNVRRGGNTEAFF. The CDR3 DNA reads as TGTGCCAGCAGTTACTCGAACGTACGAAGGGGCGGTAACACTGAAGCTTTCTTT.

This clonotype was found many times. The chain combines TRBV6-1 with TRBJ1-2, with TRBD1 as a possible D gene (6 bases). The CDR3 runs 14 residues. Trimming left V 3 bases short and J 8 bases short, with 16 bases between. Per the germline V gene, CDR1 is MNHNS and CDR2 is SASEGT. DNA of the CDR3: TGTGCCAGCAGTGAGGGGGCAGCACCCTTAGGCTACACCTTC. Its protein is CASSEGAAPLGYTF.

This clonotype appeared many times. This chain uses TRBV24-1 with TRBJ2-1; tentatively, D is TRBD1 (6 bases). V was trimmed by 1 base and J by 3 bases, leaving 12 bases between them. Germline lookup yields CDR1 KGHDR and CDR2 SFDVKD. The CDR3 is 16 amino acids. The CDR3 DNA sequence: TGTGCCACCAGTGATTTCCGCACGGGACACTACAATGAGCAGTTCTTC. Translating it yields CATSDFRTGHYNEQFF.

In this sample, this clonotype turned up many times. CDR3 nucleotide sequence: TGCAGTGCTTTTAGCGGGACGGTCAATGAGCAGTTCTTC. Its protein product is CSAFSGTVNEQFF. The V gene is TRBV20-1, the J gene TRBJ2-1; 8 bases are shared with TRBD2. The V segment lost 5 bases and the J segment 6 bases; nucleotides outside the gene matches: 6. The CDR3 sequence is 13 residues long. Germline values: CDR1 DFQATT, CDR2 SNEGSKA (reference sequence).

This clonotype was seen at least ten times. The V and J genes are TRBV28 and TRBJ2-6; tentatively, D is TRBD1 (5 bases). Germline V gene lookup returns CDR1 MDHEN and CDR2 SYDVKM. The V gene lost 4 bases and the J gene lost 0 bases, with 16 bases spanning the gap. The CDR3 loop spans 18 amino acids. CDR3 bases: TGTGCCAGCAGTTCACAGGTCGCTGTACCCTCTGGGGCCAACGTCCTGACTTTC. As protein: CASSSQVAVPSGANVLTF.

The chain has TRBV6-2 or TRBV6-3 and TRBJ1-5; D is undetermined. Germline V lookup: CDR1 MNHEY, CDR2 SVGEGT. V lost 0 bases and J 4 bases, leaving 4 bases between the germline ends. This CDR3 comprises 13 residues. The CDR3 nucleotides read TGTGCCAGCAGTTACTCGTGGAATCAGCCCCAGCATTTT. This gives the protein CASSYSWNQPQHF.

J is TRBJ2-6 and V is TRBV24-1, with 8 bases identical to TRBD1. Germline values: CDR1 KGHDR, CDR2 SFDVKD. Trimming took 3 bases from V and 2 from J; bases not matched to a gene: 2. This CDR3 has 16 amino acids. The CDR3 sequence: CATSDRQGPGANVLTF. The CDR3 region has the DNA TGTGCCACCAGTGATAGACAGGGGCCTGGGGCCAACGTCCTGACTTTC.

This clonotype appeared a few times. The V gene is TRBV29-1, the J gene TRBJ1-1; D is undetermined. The CDR3 is 10 residues long. Germline CDR1 and CDR2: SQVTM and ANQGSEA. Trimming cost V 6 bases and J 7 bases, with 9 bases left between them. CDR3 bases: TGCAGCGTCTTCTCGAGTGAAGCTTTCTTT. Translation: CSVFSSEAFF.

At least ten counts were recorded for this clonotype. The chain recombines TRBV7-2 with TRBJ2-3; 7 bases line up with TRBD2. Germline CDR1 is SGHTA and CDR2 is FQGNSA. The J segment lost 2 bases and the V segment lost 1 base, leaving 6 bases of the junction unmatched. This CDR3 spans 16 amino acids. The CDR3 coding sequence is TGTGCCAGCAGCTTAGGTGGGACTAATCCCACAGATACGCAGTATTTT. This gives the protein CASSLGGTNPTDTQYF.

This clonotype appeared many times. V is TRBV4-2 and J is TRBJ2-5; TRBD1 matches 9 bases. This CDR3 is 15 amino acids long. Germline V lookup: CDR1 LGHNA, CDR2 YNFKEQ. J was trimmed by 4 bases and V by 1 base; bases with no gene match: 4. The CDR3: CASSQASTGGETQYF. The CDR3 DNA sequence: TGTGCCAGCAGCCAAGCCTCGACAGGGGGAGAGACCCAGTACTTC.

This clonotype was picked up many times. The chain has TRBV6-1 and TRBJ1-5; D gene unclear. CDR1 and CDR2 from the germline V gene are MNHNS and SASEGT. The CDR3 has 18 residues. V was cut by 6 bases and J by 0 bases, with 21 bases left in between. The CDR3 DNA sequence: TGTGCCAGCAGACCCCTATCGTATCAGGTCTATAGCAATCAGCCCCAGCATTTT. This codes for CASRPLSYQVYSNQPQHF.